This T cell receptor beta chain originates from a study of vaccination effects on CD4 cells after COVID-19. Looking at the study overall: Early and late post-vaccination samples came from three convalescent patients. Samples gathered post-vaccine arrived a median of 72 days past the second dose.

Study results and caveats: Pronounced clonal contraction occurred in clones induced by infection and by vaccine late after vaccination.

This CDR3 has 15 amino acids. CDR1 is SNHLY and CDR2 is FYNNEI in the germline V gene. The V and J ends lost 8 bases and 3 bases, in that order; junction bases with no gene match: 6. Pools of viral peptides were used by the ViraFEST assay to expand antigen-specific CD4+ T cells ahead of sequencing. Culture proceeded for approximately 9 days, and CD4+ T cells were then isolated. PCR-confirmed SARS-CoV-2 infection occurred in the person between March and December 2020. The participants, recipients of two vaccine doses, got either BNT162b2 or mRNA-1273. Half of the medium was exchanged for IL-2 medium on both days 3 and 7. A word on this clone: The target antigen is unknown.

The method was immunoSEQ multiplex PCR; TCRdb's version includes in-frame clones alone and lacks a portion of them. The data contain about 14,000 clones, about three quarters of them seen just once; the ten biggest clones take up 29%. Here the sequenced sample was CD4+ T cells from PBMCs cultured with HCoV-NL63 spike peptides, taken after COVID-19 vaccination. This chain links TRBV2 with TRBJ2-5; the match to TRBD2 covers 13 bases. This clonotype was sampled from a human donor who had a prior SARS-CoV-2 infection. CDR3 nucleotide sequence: TGTGCCAGCGGACTAGCGGGAGCACCCGAAGAGACCCAGTACTTC. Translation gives CASGLAGAPEETQYF. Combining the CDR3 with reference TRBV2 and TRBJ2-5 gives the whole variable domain EPEVTQTPSHQVTQMGQEVILRCVPISNHLYFYWYRQILGQKVEFLVSFYNNEISEKSEIFDDQFSVERPDGSNFTLKIRSTKLEDSAMYFCASGLAGAPEETQYFGPGTRLLVL.